This TCR beta chain was recorded in a study of tumor-infiltrating lymphocytes in localized non-small cell lung cancer (dated by TCRdb to the early 2020s). As for the study more broadly: The cohort covered several histologies, both smokers and never-smokers, and patients whose samples were collected after neoadjuvant chemotherapy. Alongside flow cytometry, multiplex immunofluorescence, RNA-seq, exome sequencing and proteomics, TCR sequencing was applied to the same patients as one of several integrated assays. The overall ICON cohort was composed of around 140 surgical patients with localized non-small cell lung cancer whose tumors were resected. The paired tumor versus uninvolved lung comparison of immunoSEQ T-cell fraction included around 55 patients. From each patient came resected tumor tissue plus uninvolved lung tissue from that same patient, and the uninvolved lung tissue was described as non-adjacent to the tumor.

ICON enrollment began in the first half of 2016, and the last patient was enrolled in late 2018. Fresh tumor and matched uninvolved tissue for in-depth immune analyses, including TCR sequencing, were collected from a subcohort of about 80 patients. No cell sorting was done, and TCR sequencing was instead run on DNA isolated from bulk tissue. General findings and caveats noted by the study authors: Assay coverage differed among patients according to how much tissue was available, so only a subset of the cohort had TCR sequencing. Consistent with immunofluorescence CD3 counts, TCRbeta sequencing supported greater T cell infiltration in tumors than in uninvolved lung tissue. TCR-derived T-cell fraction did not differ between the flow cytometry-defined immunotypes IM1 (good prognosis) and IM2 (poor prognosis). Because different pieces of the same tissue were used for different assays, technical variation could not be separated from intratumor heterogeneity. Recurrence-free survival showed no association with tumor T-cell fraction from TCR sequencing (p = 0.61).

This clone was seen only once. This receptor's antigen is unknown. Base qualities are missing; no much larger clone stands one base away. Based on the germline V gene, the CDR1 and CDR2 sequences are MDHEN and SYDVKM. Its CDR3 holds 13 amino acids, cysteine through phenylalanine. Kept here is only the CDR3 DNA, which spans 39 bases and is read in frame from base 1. Cut back by 6 bases and 8 bases, the V and J ends lie 16 bases apart. The immunoSEQ assay used for TCR sequencing gave the T-cell fraction in both tumor and uninvolved lung tissue. In the original analysis: To analyze survival, patients were divided into a high T-cell fraction group (upper tertile) and a low T-cell fraction group (lower two tertiles), and the two groups were compared using a log-rank test. A signed-rank test was used to test paired tumor versus uninvolved lung differences in T-cell fraction. TCRdb provides this immuneACCESS table in a form limited to in-frame rearrangements. Some clones are lacking; in checked studies, under half of them reflect an unresolved V gene, and why the rest are absent is not known. The V and J calls and clone size are taken from that table; D and trimming were inferred from the DNA. The sample includes under 25,000 clones, with just under 70% observed a single time. The ten largest clones represent roughly 14% of the sample.

This TCR was sampled from a human donor with non-small cell lung cancer. Sequences were obtained from lung tumor tissue. The chain joins TRBV28 to TRBJ1-1; no D gene can be assigned with confidence. CDR3 protein: CASRDQPTTEAFF. DNA sequence: TGTGCCAGCAGGGACCAGCCAACCACGGAAGCTTTCTTT.